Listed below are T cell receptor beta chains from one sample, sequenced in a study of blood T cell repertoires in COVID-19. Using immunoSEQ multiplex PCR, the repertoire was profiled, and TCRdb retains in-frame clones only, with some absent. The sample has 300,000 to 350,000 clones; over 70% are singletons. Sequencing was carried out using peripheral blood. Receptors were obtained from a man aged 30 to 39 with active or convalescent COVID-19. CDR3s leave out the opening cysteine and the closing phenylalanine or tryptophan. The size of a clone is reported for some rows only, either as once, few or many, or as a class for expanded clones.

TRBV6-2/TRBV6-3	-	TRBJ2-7	ASSPRQGFTGEQY
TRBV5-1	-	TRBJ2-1	ASSSLAGDYNEQF
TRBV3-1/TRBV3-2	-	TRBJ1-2	ASSQGGTGRYT
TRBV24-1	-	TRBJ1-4	ATSDPAGKGTNEKLF
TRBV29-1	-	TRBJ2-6	SVELDINSGANVLT
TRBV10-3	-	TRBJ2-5	AISDLGGETQY
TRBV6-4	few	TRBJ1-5	ASSDGLSDYQPQH
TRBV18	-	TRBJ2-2	ASSPINPSTGELF
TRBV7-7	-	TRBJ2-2	ASSLGSVRTSGNTGELF
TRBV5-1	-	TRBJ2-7	ASSLDRDEQY